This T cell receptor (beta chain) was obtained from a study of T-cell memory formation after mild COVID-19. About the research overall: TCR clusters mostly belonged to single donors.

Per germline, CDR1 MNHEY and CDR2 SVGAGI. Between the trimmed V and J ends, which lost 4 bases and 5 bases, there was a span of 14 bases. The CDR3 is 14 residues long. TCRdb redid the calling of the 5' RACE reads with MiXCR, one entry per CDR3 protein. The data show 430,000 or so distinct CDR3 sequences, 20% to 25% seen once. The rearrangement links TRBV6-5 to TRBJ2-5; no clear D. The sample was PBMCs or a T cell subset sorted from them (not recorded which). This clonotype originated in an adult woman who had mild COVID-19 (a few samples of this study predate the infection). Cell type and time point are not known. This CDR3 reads CASSFKAPAETQYF. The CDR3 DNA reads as TGTGCCAGCAGTTTTAAGGCTCCCGCTGAGACCCAGTACTTC.